The 9 T cell receptor beta chains given below trace back to one sample, sequenced in a study of T cells in localized non-small cell lung cancer. Using immunoSEQ multiplex PCR, the repertoire was profiled, and TCRdb retains in-frame clones only, with some absent. The table has approximately 52,000 clones, 80% to 90% seen once; the top ten hold over 15%. The specimen comprised peripheral blood, sampled before any cancer treatment. The source is a male donor at least 60 years old with stage III squamous cell lung carcinoma.

The chain combines TRBV5-1 with TRBJ2-1, with D uncertain. CDR3 length: 11 residues. The V end was cut by 0 bases, the J end by 6 bases, with 1 base between. Germline CDR1 reads SGHRS; CDR2 reads YFSETQ. DNA of the CDR3: TGCGCCAGCAGCTTGGGCAATGAGCAGTTCTTC. As protein: CASSLGNEQFF. The full variable domain, completed using reference TRBV5-1 and TRBJ2-1, is KAGVTQTPRYLIKTRGQQVTLSCSPISGHRSVSWYQQTPGQGLQFLFEYFSETQRNKGNFPGRFSGRQFSNSRSEMNVSTLELGDSALYLCASSLGNEQFFGPGTRLTVL.

The chain uses TRBV4-1 and TRBJ2-3; TRBD1 aligns across 7 bases. The CDR3 spans 14 residues. Germline lookup yields CDR1 MGHRA and CDR2 YSYEKL. Losses at the gene ends were 3 bases for V and 6 bases for J; bases not matched to a gene: 6. For the CDR3, the DNA is TGCGCCAGCAGCCAGGCAACAGGGGAGGATACGCAGTATTTT. It is translated as CASSQATGEDTQYF.

The chain links TRBV7-9 to TRBJ1-5; D uncertain. V dropped 5 bases and J dropped 4 bases, with 9 bases sitting between them. Per the germline V gene, CDR1 is SEHNR and CDR2 is FQNEAQ (reference sequence). This CDR3 contains 13 residues. In DNA, the CDR3 is TGTGCCAGCAGCGTTACGGGGAATCAGCCCCAGCATTTT. It yields the protein CASSVTGNQPQHF.

The J gene is TRBJ1-1, the V gene TRBV18; D is unclear. The CDR3 is 15 amino acids. The germline V and J ends were trimmed by 2 bases and 2 bases, with 12 bases remaining between them. CDR1 and CDR2 from the germline V gene are KGHSH and LQKENI. CDR3 in amino acids: CASSPKVSQNTEAFF. CDR3 sequence (DNA): TGTGCCAGCTCACCAAAGGTTTCCCAAAACACTGAAGCTTTCTTT.

The chain employs TRBV28 and TRBJ2-7; D is unclear. V was pared by 6 bases and J by 6 bases, with 18 bases between. Per germline, CDR1 MDHEN and CDR2 SYDVKM. The CDR3 covers 14 residues. The CDR3 bases are TGTGCCAGCAGCCTCACCCTATGGGGAAGCGAGCAGTACTTC. It encodes CASSLTLWGSEQYF.

V and J are TRBV13 and TRBJ2-7, with 7 bases lining up with TRBD1. This CDR3 contains 14 residues. CDR1 is PRHDT and CDR2 is FYEKMQ in the germline V gene (reference sequence). Trimming at V came to 4 bases and at J to 2 bases, leaving 5 bases not matched to a gene. CDR3 in amino acids: CASSSRGTAYEQYF. For the CDR3, the DNA is TGTGCCAGCAGCTCAAGAGGGACAGCCTACGAGCAGTACTTC.

The rearrangement links TRBV25-1 to TRBJ1-1; 7 bases are a match to TRBD1. The V gene's germline CDR1 is MGHDK and CDR2 SYGVNS. The junction had 6 bases not matched to a gene; V was cut back by 4 bases and J by 7 bases. The CDR3 extends over 13 amino acids. CDR3 nucleotide sequence: TGTGCCAGCAGTGCCGTGGGACAGAGTGAAGCTTTCTTT. This gives the protein CASSAVGQSEAFF.

This chain connects TRBV2 to TRBJ1-5, with D unresolved. The germline V gene encodes CDR1 SNHLY and CDR2 FYNNEI. V was pared by 4 bases and J by 10 bases, with 14 bases between. This CDR3 comprises 13 residues. The DNA for the CDR3 is TGTGCCAGCAGTGGGGATCCAGGATCCCCCCAGCATTTT. It is translated as CASSGDPGSPQHF.

This sequence joins TRBV5-1 and TRBJ2-3; TRBD2 aligns across 9 bases. The V gene's germline CDR1 is SGHRS and CDR2 YFSETQ. J was trimmed by 0 bases and V by 2 bases; bases with no gene match: 1. The CDR3 has 15 amino acids. CDR3: CASSFTSGSTDTQYF. The CDR3 region has the DNA TGCGCCAGCAGCTTCACTAGCGGGAGCACAGATACGCAGTATTTT. Supplemented by reference TRBV5-1 and TRBJ2-3, the full variable domain reads KAGVTQTPRYLIKTRGQQVTLSCSPISGHRSVSWYQQTPGQGLQFLFEYFSETQRNKGNFPGRFSGRQFSNSRSEMNVSTLELGDSALYLCASSFTSGSTDTQYFGPGTRLTVL.